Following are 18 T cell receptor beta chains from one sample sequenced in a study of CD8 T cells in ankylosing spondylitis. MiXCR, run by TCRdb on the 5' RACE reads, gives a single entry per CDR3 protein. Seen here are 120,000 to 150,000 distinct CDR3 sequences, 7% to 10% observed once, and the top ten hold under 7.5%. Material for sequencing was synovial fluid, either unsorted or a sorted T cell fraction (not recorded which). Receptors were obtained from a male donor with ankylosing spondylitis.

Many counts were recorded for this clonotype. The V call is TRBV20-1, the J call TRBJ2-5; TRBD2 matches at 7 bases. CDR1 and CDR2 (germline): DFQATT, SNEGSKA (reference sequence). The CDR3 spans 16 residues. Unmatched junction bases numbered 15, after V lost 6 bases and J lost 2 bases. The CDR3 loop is CSATSGTKVPQETQYF. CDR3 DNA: TGCAGTGCAACCTCCGGGACTAAGGTGCCTCAAGAGACCCAGTACTTC.

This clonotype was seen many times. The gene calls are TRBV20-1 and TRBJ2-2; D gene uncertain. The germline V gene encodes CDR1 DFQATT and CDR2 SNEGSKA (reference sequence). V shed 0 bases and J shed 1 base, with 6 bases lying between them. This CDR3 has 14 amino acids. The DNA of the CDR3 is TGCAGTGCTAGAGAAGTCCTGAACACCGGGGAGCTGTTTTTT. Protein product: CSAREVLNTGELFF.

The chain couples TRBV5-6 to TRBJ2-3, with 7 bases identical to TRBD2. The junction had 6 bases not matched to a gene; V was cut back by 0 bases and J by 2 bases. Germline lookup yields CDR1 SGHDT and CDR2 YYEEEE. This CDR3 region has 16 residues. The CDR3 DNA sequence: TGTGCCAGCAGCTTGGGAGGGGAGGGGTACACAGATACGCAGTATTTT. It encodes CASSLGGEGYTDTQYF.

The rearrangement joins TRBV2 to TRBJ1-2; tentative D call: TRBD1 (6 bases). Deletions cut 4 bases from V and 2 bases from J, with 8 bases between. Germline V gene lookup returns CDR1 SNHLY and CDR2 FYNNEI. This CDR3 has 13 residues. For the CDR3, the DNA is TGTGCCAGCAGTGTCGACAGGAACTATGGCTACACCTTC. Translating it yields CASSVDRNYGYTF.

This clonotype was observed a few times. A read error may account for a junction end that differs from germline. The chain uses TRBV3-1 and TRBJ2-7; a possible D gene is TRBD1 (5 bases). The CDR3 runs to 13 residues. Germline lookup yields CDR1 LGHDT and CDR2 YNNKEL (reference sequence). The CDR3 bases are TGTGCCAGCAGCCAAGACCAACCCTGGGGCCTTCACTTC. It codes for CASSQDQPWGLHF.

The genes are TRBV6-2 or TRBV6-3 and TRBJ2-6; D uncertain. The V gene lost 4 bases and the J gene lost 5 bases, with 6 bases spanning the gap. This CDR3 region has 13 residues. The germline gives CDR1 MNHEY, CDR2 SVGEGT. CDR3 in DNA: TGTGCCAGCAGTTCCGAGCGGGCCAACGTCCTGACTTTC. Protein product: CASSSERANVLTF.

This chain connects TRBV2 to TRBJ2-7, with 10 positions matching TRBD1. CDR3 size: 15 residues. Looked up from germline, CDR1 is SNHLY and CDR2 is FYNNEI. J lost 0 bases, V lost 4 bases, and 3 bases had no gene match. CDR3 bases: TGTGCCAGCAGTGGGGACAGGGGTAACTCCTACGAGCAGTACTTC. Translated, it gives CASSGDRGNSYEQYF. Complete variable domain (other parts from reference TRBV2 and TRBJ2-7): EPEVTQTPSHQVTQMGQEVILRCVPISNHLYFYWYRQILGQKVEFLVSFYNNEISEKSEIFDDQFSVERPDGSNFTLKIRSTKLEDSAMYFCASSGDRGNSYEQYFGPGTRLTVT.

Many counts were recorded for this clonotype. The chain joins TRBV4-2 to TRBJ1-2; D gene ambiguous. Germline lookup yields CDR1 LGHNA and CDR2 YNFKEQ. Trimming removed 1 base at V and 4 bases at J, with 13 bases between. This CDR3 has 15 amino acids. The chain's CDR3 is CASSQVQQVGYGYTF. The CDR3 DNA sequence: TGTGCCAGCAGCCAAGTCCAGCAGGTTGGCTATGGCTACACCTTC.

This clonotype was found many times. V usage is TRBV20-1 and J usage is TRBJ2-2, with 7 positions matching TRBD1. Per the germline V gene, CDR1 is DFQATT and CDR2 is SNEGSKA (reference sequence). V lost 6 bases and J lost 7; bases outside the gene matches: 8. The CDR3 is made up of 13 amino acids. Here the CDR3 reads CSARQGSGGELFF. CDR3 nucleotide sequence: TGCAGTGCGAGACAGGGATCTGGCGGGGAGCTGTTTTTT.

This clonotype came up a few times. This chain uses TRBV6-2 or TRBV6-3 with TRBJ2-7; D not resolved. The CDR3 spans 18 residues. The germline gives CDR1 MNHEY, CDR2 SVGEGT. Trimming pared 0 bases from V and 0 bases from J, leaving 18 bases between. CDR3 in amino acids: CASSYSNYGSLSSYEQYF. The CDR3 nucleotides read TGTGCCAGCAGTTACTCGAATTACGGATCCCTCTCCTCCTACGAGCAGTACTTC.

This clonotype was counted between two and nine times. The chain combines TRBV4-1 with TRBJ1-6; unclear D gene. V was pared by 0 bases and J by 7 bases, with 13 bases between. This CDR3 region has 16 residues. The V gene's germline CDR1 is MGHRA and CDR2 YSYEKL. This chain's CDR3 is CASSQDLSRGNSPLHF. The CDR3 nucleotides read TGCGCCAGCAGCCAAGATCTGAGCCGCGGGAATTCACCCCTCCACTTT.

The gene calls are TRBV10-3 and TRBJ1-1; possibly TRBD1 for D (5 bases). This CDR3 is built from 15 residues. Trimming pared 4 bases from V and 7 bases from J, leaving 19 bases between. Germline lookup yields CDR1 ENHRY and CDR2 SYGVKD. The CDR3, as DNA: TGTGCCATCAGTGCCTCCCCCCAGGGAGGTTTTGAAGCTTTCTTT. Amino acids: CAISASPQGGFEAFF.

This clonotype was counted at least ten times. The CDR3 is CSARGGSGGRGYTF. The CDR3 DNA reads TGCAGTGCTAGAGGAGGGTCAGGGGGAAGAGGCTACACCTTC. The chain recombines TRBV20-1 with TRBJ1-2; 7 nucleotides match TRBD1. The V gene's germline CDR1 is DFQATT and CDR2 SNEGSKA (reference sequence). The CDR3 has 14 amino acids. The J segment lost 8 bases and the V segment lost 1 base, leaving 10 bases of the junction unmatched.

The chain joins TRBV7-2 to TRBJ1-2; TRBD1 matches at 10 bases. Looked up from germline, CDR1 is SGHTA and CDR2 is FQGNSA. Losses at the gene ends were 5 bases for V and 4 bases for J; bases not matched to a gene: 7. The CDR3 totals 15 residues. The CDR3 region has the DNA TGTGCCAGCAGCCCCGGACAGGGGGTTGCCTATGGCTACACCTTC. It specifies CASSPGQGVAYGYTF.

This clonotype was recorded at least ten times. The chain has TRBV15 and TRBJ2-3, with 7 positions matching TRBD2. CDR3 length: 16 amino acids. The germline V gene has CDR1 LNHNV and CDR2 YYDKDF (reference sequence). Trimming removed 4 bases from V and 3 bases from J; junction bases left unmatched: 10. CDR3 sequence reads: CATSTGFSGTTDTQYF. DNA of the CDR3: TGTGCCACCAGCACAGGTTTCAGCGGGACTACAGATACGCAGTATTTT.

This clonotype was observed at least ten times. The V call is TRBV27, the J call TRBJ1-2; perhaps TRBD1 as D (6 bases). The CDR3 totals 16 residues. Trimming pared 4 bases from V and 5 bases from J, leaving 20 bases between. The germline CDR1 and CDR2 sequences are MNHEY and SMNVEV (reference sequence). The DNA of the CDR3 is TGTGCCAGCAGTTCTTTGGGGGCAGGGAATAGTTATGGCTACACCTTC. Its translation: CASSSLGAGNSYGYTF.

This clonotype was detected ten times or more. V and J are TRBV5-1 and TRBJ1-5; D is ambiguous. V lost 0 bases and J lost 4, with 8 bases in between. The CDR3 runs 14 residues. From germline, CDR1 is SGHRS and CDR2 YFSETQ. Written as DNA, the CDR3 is TGCGCCAGCAGCTTGGGGGCCTCGAATCAGCCCCAGCATTTT. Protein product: CASSLGASNQPQHF.

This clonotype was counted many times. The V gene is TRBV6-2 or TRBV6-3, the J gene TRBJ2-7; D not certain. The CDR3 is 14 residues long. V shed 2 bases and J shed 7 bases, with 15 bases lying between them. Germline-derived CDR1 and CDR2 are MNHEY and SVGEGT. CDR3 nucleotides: TGTGCCAGCAGTTACGATGGCACGGTTAGAGAGCAGTACTTC. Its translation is CASSYDGTVREQYF.